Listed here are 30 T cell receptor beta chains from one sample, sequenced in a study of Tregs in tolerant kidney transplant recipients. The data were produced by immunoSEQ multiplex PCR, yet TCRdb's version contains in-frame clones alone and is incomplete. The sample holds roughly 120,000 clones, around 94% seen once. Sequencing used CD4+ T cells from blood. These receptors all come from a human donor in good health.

DNA for the CDR3: TGCGCCAGCAGCCCCCAGGGTGGAGGGGAGACCCAGTACTTC. Protein product: CASSPQGGGETQYF. The V gene is TRBV5-1, the J gene TRBJ2-5, with a possible D match to TRBD2 (6 bases). Germline CDR1 and CDR2: SGHRS and YFSETQ. CDR3 length equals 14 residues. V lost 4 bases to trimming and J lost 5 bases, with 15 bases between them.

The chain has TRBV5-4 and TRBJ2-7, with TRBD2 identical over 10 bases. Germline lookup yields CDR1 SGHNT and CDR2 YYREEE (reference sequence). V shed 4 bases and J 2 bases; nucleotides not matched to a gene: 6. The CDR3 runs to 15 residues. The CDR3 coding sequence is TGTGCCAGCAGCATCGGACTAGCGGAGACCTACGAGCAGTACTTC. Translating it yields CASSIGLAETYEQYF.

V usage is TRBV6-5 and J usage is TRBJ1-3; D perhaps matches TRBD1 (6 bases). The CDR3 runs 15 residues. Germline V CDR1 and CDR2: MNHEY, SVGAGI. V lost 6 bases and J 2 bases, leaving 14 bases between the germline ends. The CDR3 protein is CASRTGITTGNTIYF. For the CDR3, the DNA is TGTGCCAGCAGGACAGGTATCACTACTGGAAACACCATATATTTT.

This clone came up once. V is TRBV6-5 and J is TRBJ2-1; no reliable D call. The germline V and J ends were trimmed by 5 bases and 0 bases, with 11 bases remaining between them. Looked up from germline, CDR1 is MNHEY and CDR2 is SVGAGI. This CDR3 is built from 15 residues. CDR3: CASSPTVGSYNEQFF. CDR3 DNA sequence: TGTGCCAGCAGTCCCACCGTAGGCTCCTACAATGAGCAGTTCTTC.

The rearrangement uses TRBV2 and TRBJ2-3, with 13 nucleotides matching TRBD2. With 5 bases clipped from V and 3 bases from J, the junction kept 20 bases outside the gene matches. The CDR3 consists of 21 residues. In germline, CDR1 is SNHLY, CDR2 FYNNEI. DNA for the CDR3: TGTGCCAGCAGTAGGACGCCCGGGACAGTCTGGACTAGCGGGGGTACAGATACGCAGTATTTT. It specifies CASSRTPGTVWTSGGTDTQYF.

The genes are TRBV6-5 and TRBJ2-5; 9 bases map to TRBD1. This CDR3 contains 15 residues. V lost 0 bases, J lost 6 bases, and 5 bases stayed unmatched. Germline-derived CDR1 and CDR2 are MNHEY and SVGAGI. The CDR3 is CASSYSDRGSKTQYF. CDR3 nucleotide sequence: TGTGCCAGCAGTTACTCGGACAGGGGAAGTAAGACCCAGTACTTC.

CDR3 nucleotides: TGTGCCAGCAGCTTATCCCACACGAACTACGAGCAGTACTTC. This gives the protein CASSLSHTNYEQYF. V gene TRBV11-2 combines with J gene TRBJ2-7; D gene ambiguous. This CDR3 has 14 amino acids. Germline V gene sequence: CDR1 SGHAT, CDR2 FQNNGV. V was trimmed by 2 bases and J by 3 bases, leaving 11 bases between them. The full variable domain, with the rest looked up from reference TRBV11-2 and TRBJ2-7, is EAGVAQSPRYKIIEKRQSVAFWCNPISGHATLYWYQQILGQGPKLLIQFQNNGVVDDSQLPKDRFSAERLKGVDSTLKIQPAKLEDSAVYLCASSLSHTNYEQYFGPGTRLTVT.

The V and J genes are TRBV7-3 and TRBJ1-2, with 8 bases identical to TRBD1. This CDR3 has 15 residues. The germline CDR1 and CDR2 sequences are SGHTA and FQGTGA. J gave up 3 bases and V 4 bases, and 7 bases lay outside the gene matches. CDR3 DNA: TGTGCCAGCAGCTCCGGACAGGGTGATTACTATGGCTACACCTTC. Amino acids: CASSSGQGDYYGYTF.

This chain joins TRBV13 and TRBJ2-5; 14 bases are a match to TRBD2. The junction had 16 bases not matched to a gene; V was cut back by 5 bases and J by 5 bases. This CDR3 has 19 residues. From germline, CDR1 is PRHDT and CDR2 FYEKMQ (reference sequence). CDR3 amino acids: CASSGWPGLAGEVRETQYF. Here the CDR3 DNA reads TGTGCCAGCAGCGGATGGCCGGGACTAGCGGGAGAAGTGAGGGAGACCCAGTACTTC.

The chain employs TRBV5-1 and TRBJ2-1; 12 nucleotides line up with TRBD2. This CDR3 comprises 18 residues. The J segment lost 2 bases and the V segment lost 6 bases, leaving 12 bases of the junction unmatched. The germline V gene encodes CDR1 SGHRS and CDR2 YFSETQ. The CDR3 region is CASKMGLAGGATYNEQFF. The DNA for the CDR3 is TGCGCCAGCAAAATGGGGCTAGCGGGAGGGGCCACCTACAATGAGCAGTTCTTC.

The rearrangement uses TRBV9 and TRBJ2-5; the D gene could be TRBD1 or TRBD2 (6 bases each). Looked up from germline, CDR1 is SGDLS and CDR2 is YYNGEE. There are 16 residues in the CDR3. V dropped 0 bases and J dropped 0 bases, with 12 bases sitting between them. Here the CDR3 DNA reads TGTGCCAGCAGCGTAGGGGGGGCTACGTACCAAGAGACCCAGTACTTC. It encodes CASSVGGATYQETQYF.

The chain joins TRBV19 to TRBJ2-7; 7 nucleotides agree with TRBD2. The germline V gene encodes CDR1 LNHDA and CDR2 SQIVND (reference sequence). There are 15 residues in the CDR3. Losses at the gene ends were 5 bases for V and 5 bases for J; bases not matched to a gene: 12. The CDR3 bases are TGTGCCAGTAGTCAACCGGGACGGGGGACTAACGAGCAGTACTTC. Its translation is CASSQPGRGTNEQYF.

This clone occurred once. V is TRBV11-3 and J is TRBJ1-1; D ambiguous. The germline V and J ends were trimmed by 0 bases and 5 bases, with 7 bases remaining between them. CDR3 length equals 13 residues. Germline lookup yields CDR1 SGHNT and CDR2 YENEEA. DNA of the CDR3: TGTGCCAGCAGCTTAGAGTTTGGAACTGAAGCTTTCTTT. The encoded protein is CASSLEFGTEAFF.

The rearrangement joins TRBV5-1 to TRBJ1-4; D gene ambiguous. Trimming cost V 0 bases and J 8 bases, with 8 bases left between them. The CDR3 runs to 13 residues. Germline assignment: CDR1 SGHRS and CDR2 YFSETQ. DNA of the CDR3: TGCGCCAGCAGCTTGGACTTTTCCGAAAAACTGTTTTTT. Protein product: CASSLDFSEKLFF.

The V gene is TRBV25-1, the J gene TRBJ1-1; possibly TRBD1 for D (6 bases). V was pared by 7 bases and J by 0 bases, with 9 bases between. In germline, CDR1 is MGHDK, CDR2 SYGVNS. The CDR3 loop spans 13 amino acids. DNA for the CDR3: TGTGCCAGCACTACAGGGATGAACACTGAAGCTTTCTTT. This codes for CASTTGMNTEAFF. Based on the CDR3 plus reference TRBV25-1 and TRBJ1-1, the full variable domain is EADIYQTPRYLVIGTGKKITLECSQTMGHDKMYWYQQDPGMELHLIHYSYGVNSTEKGDLSSESTVSRIRTEHFPLTLESARPSHTSQYLCASTTGMNTEAFFGQGTRLTVV.

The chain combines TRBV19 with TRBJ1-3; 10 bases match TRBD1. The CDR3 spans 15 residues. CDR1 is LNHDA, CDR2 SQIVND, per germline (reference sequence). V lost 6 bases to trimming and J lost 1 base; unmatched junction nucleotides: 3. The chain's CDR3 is CASRLDRGSGNTIYF. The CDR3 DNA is TGTGCCAGTAGGCTGGACAGGGGGTCTGGAAACACCATATATTTT.

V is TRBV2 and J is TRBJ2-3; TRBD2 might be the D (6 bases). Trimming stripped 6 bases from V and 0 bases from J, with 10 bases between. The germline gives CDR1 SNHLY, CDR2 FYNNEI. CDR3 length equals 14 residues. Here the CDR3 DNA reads TGTGCCAGCAGCGTAGGGACTAGCACAGATACGCAGTATTTT. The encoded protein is CASSVGTSTDTQYF.

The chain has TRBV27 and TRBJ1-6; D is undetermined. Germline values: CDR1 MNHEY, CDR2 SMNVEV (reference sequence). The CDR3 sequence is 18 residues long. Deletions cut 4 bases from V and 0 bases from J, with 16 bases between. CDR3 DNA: TGTGCCAGCAGTTCGACCTCACCAAGGAGCTCCTATAATTCACCCCTCCACTTT. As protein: CASSSTSPRSSYNSPLHF.

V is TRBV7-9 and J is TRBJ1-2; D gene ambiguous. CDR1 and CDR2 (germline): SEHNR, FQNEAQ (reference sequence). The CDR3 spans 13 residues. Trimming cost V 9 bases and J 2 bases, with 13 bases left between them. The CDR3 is CARPGLKNYGYTF. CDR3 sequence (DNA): TGTGCCAGGCCGGGCCTTAAGAACTATGGCTACACCTTC.

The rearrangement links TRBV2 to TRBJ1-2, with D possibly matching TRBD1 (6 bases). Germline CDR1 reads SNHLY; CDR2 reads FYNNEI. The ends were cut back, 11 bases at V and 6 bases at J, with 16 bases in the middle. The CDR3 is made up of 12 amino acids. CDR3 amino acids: CASERAGDGYTF. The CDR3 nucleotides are TGTGCCTCCGAAAGGGCAGGGGATGGCTACACCTTC.

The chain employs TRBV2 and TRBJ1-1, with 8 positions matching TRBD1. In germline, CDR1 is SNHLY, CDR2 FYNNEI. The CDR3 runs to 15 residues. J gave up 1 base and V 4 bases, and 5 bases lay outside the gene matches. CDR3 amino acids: CASSALQGGNTEAFF. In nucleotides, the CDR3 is TGTGCCAGCAGTGCCTTACAGGGGGGGAACACTGAAGCTTTCTTT. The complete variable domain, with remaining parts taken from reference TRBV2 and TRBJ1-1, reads EPEVTQTPSHQVTQMGQEVILRCVPISNHLYFYWYRQILGQKVEFLVSFYNNEISEKSEIFDDQFSVERPDGSNFTLKIRSTKLEDSAMYFCASSALQGGNTEAFFGQGTRLTVV.

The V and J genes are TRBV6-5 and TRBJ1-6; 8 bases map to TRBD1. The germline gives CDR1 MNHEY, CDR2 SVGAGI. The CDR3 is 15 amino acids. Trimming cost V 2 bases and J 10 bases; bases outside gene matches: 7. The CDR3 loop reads CASSYGQGAKSPLHF. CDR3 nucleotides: TGTGCCAGCAGTTACGGCCAGGGGGCCAAATCACCCCTCCACTTT.

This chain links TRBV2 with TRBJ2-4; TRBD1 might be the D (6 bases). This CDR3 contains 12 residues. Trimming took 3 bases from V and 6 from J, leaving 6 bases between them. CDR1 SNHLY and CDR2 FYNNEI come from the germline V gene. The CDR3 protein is CASSEDRNIQYF. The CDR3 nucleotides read TGTGCCAGCAGTGAGGACAGAAACATTCAGTACTTC.

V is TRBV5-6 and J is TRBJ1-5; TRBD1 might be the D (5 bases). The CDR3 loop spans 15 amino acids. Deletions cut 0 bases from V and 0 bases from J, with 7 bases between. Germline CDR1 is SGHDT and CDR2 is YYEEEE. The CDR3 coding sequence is TGTGCCAGCAGCTTGGGGGGGTATAGCAATCAGCCCCAGCATTTT. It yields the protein CASSLGGYSNQPQHF.

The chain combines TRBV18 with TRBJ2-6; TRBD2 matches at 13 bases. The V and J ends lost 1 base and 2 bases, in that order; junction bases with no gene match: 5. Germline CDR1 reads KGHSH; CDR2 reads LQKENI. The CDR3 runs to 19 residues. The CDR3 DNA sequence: TGTGCCAGCTCACCACGACCTACTAGCGGGAGGGCTGGGGCCAACGTCCTGACTTTC. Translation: CASSPRPTSGRAGANVLTF.

CDR3 nucleotides: TGTGCCAGCAGTGGAATGACTAGCGGGAGGGCCGGGGAGCTGTTTTTT. This translates into CASSGMTSGRAGELFF. The chain has TRBV6-6 and TRBJ2-2, with 14 bases fitting TRBD2. V lost 5 bases and J lost 6; bases outside the gene matches: 5. Germline V lookup: CDR1 MNHNY, CDR2 SVGAGI (reference sequence). The CDR3 consists of 16 residues.

The CDR3 DNA reads TGTGCCAGCAGTTGGGACAGACAAGAGACCCAGTACTTC. Translated, it gives CASSWDRQETQYF. The V call is TRBV6-1, the J call TRBJ2-5, with 7 nucleotides matching TRBD1. CDR3 length: 13 residues. Germline V CDR1 and CDR2: MNHNS, SASEGT. J lost 2 bases, V lost 5 bases, and 2 bases had no gene match.

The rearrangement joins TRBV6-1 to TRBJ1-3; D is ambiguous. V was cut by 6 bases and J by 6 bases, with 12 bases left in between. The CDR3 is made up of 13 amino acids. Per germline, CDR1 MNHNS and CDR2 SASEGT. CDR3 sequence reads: CASRTVSANTIYF. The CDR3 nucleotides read TGTGCCAGCAGGACTGTCTCGGCAAACACCATATATTTT.

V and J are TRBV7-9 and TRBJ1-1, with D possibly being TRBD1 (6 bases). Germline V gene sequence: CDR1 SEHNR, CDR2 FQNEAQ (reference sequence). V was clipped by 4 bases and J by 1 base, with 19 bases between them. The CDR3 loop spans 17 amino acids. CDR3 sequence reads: CASSSRRGRGQNTEAFF. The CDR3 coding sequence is TGTGCCAGCAGCTCCCGACGGGGCAGGGGACAGAACACTGAAGCTTTCTTT.

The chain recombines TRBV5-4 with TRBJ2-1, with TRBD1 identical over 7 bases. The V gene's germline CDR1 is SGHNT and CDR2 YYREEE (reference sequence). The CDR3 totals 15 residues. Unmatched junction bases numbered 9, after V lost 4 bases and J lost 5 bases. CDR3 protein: CASSIDRDANNEQFF. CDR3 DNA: TGTGCCAGCAGCATCGACAGGGACGCGAACAATGAGCAGTTCTTC.